Shown below are 32 T cell receptor beta chains from a single sample sequenced in a study of blood T cell repertoires in COVID-19. Clones were sequenced by immunoSEQ multiplex PCR, and TCRdb holds only the in-frame ones, with some missing. The sample has about 480,000 clones, 88% seen once. The sample was PBMCs or T cells enriched from blood (not recorded which). These TCRs come from a woman between 55 and 75 years old who had recovered from COVID-19.

The DNA of the CDR3 is TGCAGCGTTGAAGATCATTGGGACAGGGGGCCAGATACGCAGTATTTT. It encodes CSVEDHWDRGPDTQYF. The chain carries TRBV29-1 and TRBJ2-3, with 12 bases identical to TRBD1. CDR3 size: 16 residues. V dropped 0 bases and J dropped 4; count of bases not matched to a gene: 5. Germline CDR1 SQVTM, CDR2 ANQGSEA.

This CDR3 is CATSEGTYNEQFF. CDR3 in DNA: TGTGCCACCAGTGAAGGGACTTACAATGAGCAGTTCTTC. The V and J genes are TRBV24-1 and TRBJ2-1; D is perhaps TRBD2 (6 bases). Germline values: CDR1 KGHDR, CDR2 SFDVKD. The CDR3 is 13 residues long. V lost 4 bases to trimming and J lost 4 bases, with 7 bases between them.

The genes are TRBV2 and TRBJ2-1; TRBD2 agrees at 8 bases. Losses at the gene ends were 6 bases for V and 7 bases for J; bases not matched to a gene: 8. This CDR3 has 14 amino acids. CDR1 is SNHLY and CDR2 is FYNNEI in the germline V gene. CDR3 in DNA: TGTGCCAGCAGGGCAACGGGACTAGAAAATGAGCAGTTCTTC. Translated: CASRATGLENEQFF. The whole variable domain, remainder taken from reference TRBV2 and TRBJ2-1, is EPEVTQTPSHQVTQMGQEVILRCVPISNHLYFYWYRQILGQKVEFLVSFYNNEISEKSEIFDDQFSVERPDGSNFTLKIRSTKLEDSAMYFCASRATGLENEQFFGPGTRLTVL.

The J gene is TRBJ2-7, the V gene TRBV5-1, with 10 nucleotides matching TRBD1. The CDR3 length is 14 residues. CDR1 is SGHRS and CDR2 is YFSETQ in the germline V gene. The trim removed 5 bases at V and 6 bases at J, leaving 8 bases unmatched. The CDR3 spells CASSTGQGWVEQYF. Written as DNA, the CDR3 is TGCGCCAGCAGTACGGGACAGGGGTGGGTCGAGCAGTACTTC.

The V gene is TRBV5-4, the J gene TRBJ2-3, with a tentative D call TRBD1 (6 bases). CDR1 and CDR2 from the germline V gene are SGHNT and YYREEE (reference sequence). The V and J ends lost 2 bases and 6 bases respectively, with 13 bases between them. The CDR3 sequence is 14 residues long. The CDR3 coding sequence is TGTGCCAGCAGCTTTGGGGGACAAGTTGATACGCAGTATTTT. Protein product: CASSFGGQVDTQYF.

The genes are TRBV10-1 and TRBJ2-2, with D tentatively TRBD1 (6 bases). Germline CDR1 is WNHNN and CDR2 is SYGVQD (reference sequence). Trimming took 10 bases from V and 2 from J, leaving 11 bases between them. The length of the CDR3 is 13 residues. The CDR3 nucleotides read TGCGCCACCGAGGGGGATAACACCGGGGAGCTGTTTTTT. It specifies CATEGDNTGELFF.

This clone was counted once. The gene calls are TRBV12-3 or TRBV12-4 and TRBJ2-1; 9 positions match TRBD1. The CDR3 has 12 residues. Unmatched junction bases numbered 1, after V lost 6 bases and J lost 7 bases. CDR3 region: CASSGQGNEQFF. In nucleotides, the CDR3 is TGTGCCAGCAGCGGACAGGGGAATGAGCAGTTCTTC.

The CDR3 spells CASSKGVYTEAFF. The CDR3, as DNA: TGTGCCAGTAGTAAGGGGGTCTACACTGAAGCTTTCTTT. The chain employs TRBV19 and TRBJ1-1; possible D gene TRBD1, 6 bases. CDR1 and CDR2 from the germline V gene are LNHDA and SQIVND (reference sequence). The CDR3 runs to 13 residues. The V end lost 4 bases, the J end lost 3 bases, and 9 bases lay between the germline ends.

The rearrangement uses TRBV3-1 (or the pseudogene TRBV3-2) and TRBJ1-4; D remains unclear. This CDR3 spans 14 amino acids. The V and J ends lost 4 bases and 2 bases respectively, with 8 bases between them. Germline CDR1 LGHDT, CDR2 YNNKEL (reference sequence). Written as DNA, the CDR3 is TGTGCCAGCAGCCGCTGGCAGACTAATGAAAAACTGTTTTTT. It translates to CASSRWQTNEKLFF.

The V gene is TRBV29-1, the J gene TRBJ2-1; D is possibly TRBD2 (5 bases). Germline V gene sequence: CDR1 SQVTM, CDR2 ANQGSEA. The CDR3 length is 12 residues. The V and J ends lost 6 bases and 3 bases respectively, with 9 bases between them. The CDR3 DNA reads TGCAGCGTCCCTGGACTCTACAATGAGCAGTTCTTC. It translates to CSVPGLYNEQFF.

This rearrangement joins TRBV19 to TRBJ1-1; D unclear. The V gene's germline CDR1 is LNHDA and CDR2 SQIVND (reference sequence). The V gene lost 4 bases and the J gene lost 5 bases, with 11 bases spanning the gap. The CDR3 is 13 amino acids. The CDR3: CASSTLERTEAFF. The CDR3, as DNA: TGTGCCAGTAGTACCTTAGAGAGGACTGAAGCTTTCTTT.

The chain couples TRBV3-1 (or the pseudogene TRBV3-2) to TRBJ1-1; D is uncertain. V was shortened by 1 base and J by 5 bases, with 5 bases between the two germline ends. Germline assignment: CDR1 LGHDT and CDR2 YNNKEL (reference sequence). This CDR3 has 12 residues. The CDR3 is CASSQGQTEAFF. CDR3 sequence (DNA): TGTGCCAGCAGCCAAGGACAAACTGAAGCTTTCTTT.

The rearrangement joins TRBV10-3 to TRBJ1-1; the D gene is possibly TRBD1 (5 bases). The CDR3 covers 14 residues. Trimming removed 5 bases at V and 3 bases at J, with 13 bases between. The germline gives CDR1 ENHRY, CDR2 SYGVKD. The CDR3 sequence is CAISKTERDTEAFF. CDR3 sequence (DNA): TGTGCCATCAGTAAGACAGAGCGGGACACTGAAGCTTTCTTT.

The CDR3 reads CASSPWTGGGNEQFF. The CDR3, as DNA: TGTGCCAGCAGCCCGTGGACAGGGGGCGGCAATGAGCAGTTCTTC. The chain couples TRBV7-2 to TRBJ2-1; TRBD1 aligns across 11 bases. This CDR3 comprises 15 residues. The germline CDR1 and CDR2 sequences are SGHTA and FQGNSA. Unmatched junction bases numbered 6, after V lost 5 bases and J lost 6 bases.

V and J are TRBV20-1 and TRBJ2-2; TRBD2 matches 9 bases. The CDR3 has 15 residues. Trimming cost V 3 bases and J 7 bases; bases outside gene matches: 9. The germline CDR1 and CDR2 sequences are DFQATT and SNEGSKA (reference sequence). The CDR3 DNA reads TGCAGTGCTAGTCTCGCGGGGGGGCAGGTCGGGGAGCTGTTTTTT. Its protein is CSASLAGGQVGELFF.

In this sample, this clone turned up a few times. V usage is TRBV30 and J usage is TRBJ1-6; TRBD1 matches at 7 bases. Per the germline V gene, CDR1 is GTSNPN and CDR2 is SVGIG (reference sequence). There are 14 residues in the CDR3. V lost 4 bases and J lost 8; bases outside the gene matches: 8. The DNA of the CDR3 is TGTGCCTGGAATCTCAGGGGGACACATTCACCCCTCCACTTT. As protein: CAWNLRGTHSPLHF.

The chain recombines TRBV18 with TRBJ1-1; the D gene is possibly TRBD1 (5 bases). Germline assignment: CDR1 KGHSH and CDR2 LQKENI. The CDR3 has 13 residues. The V and J ends lost 4 bases and 4 bases respectively, with 10 bases between them. The CDR3 sequence: CASSLWGGTEAFF. The DNA for the CDR3 is TGTGCCAGCTCACTGTGGGGGGGCACTGAAGCTTTCTTT.

This rearrangement joins TRBV18 to TRBJ1-1; 7 bases are a match to TRBD1. The germline V gene encodes CDR1 KGHSH and CDR2 LQKENI. V shed 3 bases, J shed 7 bases, and the junction held 5 bases outside the gene matches. The CDR3 has 13 amino acids. CDR3 in DNA: TGTGCCAGCTCACCCCTAGGGGACAGTGAAGCTTTCTTT. This encodes CASSPLGDSEAFF.

The genes are TRBV7-9 and TRBJ2-3, with 10 bases that match TRBD2. Germline assignment: CDR1 SEHNR and CDR2 FQNEAQ (reference sequence). The CDR3 spans 15 residues. V shed 6 bases, J shed 4 bases, and the junction held 7 bases outside the gene matches. In DNA form, the CDR3 reads TGTGCCAGCAGTACCCAGCGGGGGGGTCCAGATACGCAGTATTTT. This encodes CASSTQRGGPDTQYF.

This chain joins TRBV4-1 and TRBJ1-1; TRBD1 matches at 7 bases. The CDR3 loop spans 17 amino acids. The V gene's germline CDR1 is MGHRA and CDR2 YSYEKL. V trimming: 5 bases; J trimming: 0 bases; junction bases outside the gene matches: 12. Here the CDR3 reads CASSERQGGGMNTEAFF. In DNA form, the CDR3 reads TGCGCCAGCAGCGAGCGACAGGGTGGGGGCATGAACACTGAAGCTTTCTTT.

V usage is TRBV24-1 and J usage is TRBJ2-4; 8 bases match TRBD1. CDR3 length: 16 residues. Germline V gene sequence: CDR1 KGHDR, CDR2 SFDVKD. The V segment lost 4 bases and the J segment 10 bases; nucleotides outside the gene matches: 14. The CDR3: CATSDSPGTGSFIQYF. The CDR3 nucleotides are TGTGCCACCAGTGACTCTCCCGGGACAGGTTCTTTTATTCAGTACTTC.

V is TRBV5-1 and J is TRBJ1-3; 8 bases align to TRBD1. The germline V gene has CDR1 SGHRS and CDR2 YFSETQ. The V and J ends lost 4 bases and 4 bases, in that order; junction bases with no gene match: 10. The CDR3 is made up of 16 amino acids. CDR3 in amino acids: CASSPRQGSLGNTIYF. CDR3 in DNA: TGCGCCAGCAGCCCGAGACAGGGGAGTCTAGGAAACACCATATATTTT.

The sample holds one count of this clone. The chain links TRBV5-1 to TRBJ2-3; 8 bases match TRBD2. With 3 bases clipped from V and 2 bases from J, the junction kept 5 bases outside the gene matches. The CDR3 has 15 amino acids. Germline lookup yields CDR1 SGHRS and CDR2 YFSETQ. The CDR3 coding sequence is TGCGCCAGCAGCTATAGCGGGGCAATCACAGATACGCAGTATTTT. Encoded protein: CASSYSGAITDTQYF.

The rearrangement links TRBV7-2 to TRBJ2-7; D gene ambiguous. Germline V gene lookup returns CDR1 SGHTA and CDR2 FQGNSA. Trimming left V 0 bases short and J 1 base short, with 10 bases between. The CDR3 contains 15 residues. The CDR3: CASSLAPGGSYEQYV. The CDR3 DNA follows: TGTGCCAGCAGCTTAGCCCCCGGCGGATCCTACGAGCAGTACGTC.

This chain links TRBV10-2 with TRBJ1-3; 7 bases map to TRBD1. The CDR3 is made up of 15 amino acids. The germline gives CDR1 WSHSY, CDR2 SAAADI. V trimming: 5 bases; J trimming: 4 bases; junction bases outside the gene matches: 8. In DNA, the CDR3 is TGCGCCAGCAGTTCCTCAGGGGGAGGCGGAAACACCATATATTTT. Translated: CASSSSGGGGNTIYF.

The chain uses TRBV20-1 and TRBJ2-1; the D gene is possibly TRBD2 (5 bases). This CDR3 has 15 residues. Germline CDR1 reads DFQATT; CDR2 reads SNEGSKA (reference sequence). V was pared by 3 bases and J by 5 bases, with 17 bases between. CDR3 residues: CSASSPTPRDNEQFF. DNA for the CDR3: TGCAGTGCTAGTTCGCCGACTCCGCGGGACAATGAGCAGTTCTTC.

The chain uses TRBV19 and TRBJ1-1, with TRBD1 as a possible D gene (6 bases). The V gene lost 4 bases and the J gene lost 0 bases, with 12 bases spanning the gap. Germline V gene lookup returns CDR1 LNHDA and CDR2 SQIVND (reference sequence). This CDR3 is 15 amino acids long. The DNA of the CDR3 is TGTGCCAGTAGTAAGGAGACAGGTCTGAACACTGAAGCTTTCTTT. Its protein product is CASSKETGLNTEAFF.

The chain couples TRBV6-1 to TRBJ2-2, with D possibly TRBD1 on 5 matching bases. This CDR3 contains 18 residues. The V end was cut by 0 bases, the J end by 1 base, with 15 bases between. CDR1 and CDR2 from the germline V gene are MNHNS and SASEGT. This CDR3 is CASSEAGIGAGNTGELFF. The CDR3 DNA follows: TGTGCCAGCAGTGAAGCGGGGATTGGGGCAGGGAACACCGGGGAGCTGTTTTTT.

This clone was picked up a small number of times. V gene TRBV5-1 combines with J gene TRBJ1-1; D possibly corresponds to TRBD1 (5 bases). Germline loops: CDR1 SGHRS, CDR2 YFSETQ. The germline V and J ends were trimmed by 4 bases and 1 base, with 8 bases remaining between them. CDR3 size: 13 residues. The CDR3 spells CASSETGNTEAFF. The CDR3 DNA is TGCGCCAGCAGCGAAACAGGGAACACTGAAGCTTTCTTT.

The rearrangement uses TRBV11-2 and TRBJ2-6; the D gene is possibly TRBD2 (5 bases). The CDR3 contains 15 residues. From germline, CDR1 is SGHAT and CDR2 FQNNGV. Trimming left V 3 bases short and J 1 base short, with 7 bases between. Written as DNA, the CDR3 is TGTGCCAGCAGCTTCCCGGGGTCTGGGGCCAACGTCCTGACTTTC. Its protein product is CASSFPGSGANVLTF.

The chain has TRBV12-5 and TRBJ1-6; 7 bases agree with TRBD1. CDR1 is LGHNT and CDR2 is FRNRAP in the germline V gene. This CDR3 spans 14 amino acids. V gave up 4 bases and J gave up 9 bases; unmatched junction bases: 6. The CDR3 coding sequence is TGTGCTAGTGGTTCACAGGGGCGGGGTTCACCCCTCCACTTT. This sequence encodes CASGSQGRGSPLHF.

CDR3 in amino acids: CASSQGLATYNEQFF. The CDR3 DNA sequence: TGTGCCAGCAGCCAAGGACTAGCCACCTACAATGAGCAGTTCTTC. The rearrangement joins TRBV5-8 to TRBJ2-1; 8 bases align to TRBD2. CDR3 length equals 15 residues. Trimming at V came to 4 bases and at J to 2 bases, leaving 5 bases not matched to a gene. CDR1 SGHTS and CDR2 YDEGEE come from the germline V gene.